This TCR beta chain comes out of a study of identical twins. Template switching introduced a universal primer site, and the cDNA bore unique molecular identifiers. Each CDR3 protein gets one entry after TCRdb re-called the 5' RACE reads with MiXCR. The sample holds a few hundred thousand distinct CDR3 sequences, 15% seen once. Trimming removed 0 bases from V and 4 bases from J; junction bases left unmatched: 4. The CDR3 is made up of 16 amino acids. CDR1 and CDR2 from the germline V gene are SGHRS and YFSETQ. The same data also went into a second study, on yellow fever vaccine responses in identical twins.

The V and J genes are TRBV5-1 and TRBJ2-1; 10 bases align to TRBD2. Sequenced sample: CD4+ T cells sorted from blood. This clonotype originated in a young woman in good health. The DNA for the CDR3 is TGCGCCAGCAGCTTGGAAGCTAGCGGGGGTTACAATGAGCAGTTCTTC. It codes for CASSLEASGGYNEQFF.